The clone carrying this T cell receptor beta chain was picked up a small number of times. Its antigen is unknown. This entry comes from a study of early T cells in non-severe SARS-CoV-2 infection. Study-level results: In VDJdb matching, anti-spike CD8 responses were favored while private and CD4 specificities went missing.

From germline, CDR1 is DFQATT and CDR2 SNEGSKA (reference sequence). The CDR3 has 15 residues. V shed 3 bases and J shed 1 base, with 13 bases lying between them. Tagging with unique molecular identifiers was applied to individual cDNA molecules. TCRdb processed the 5' RACE reads anew with MiXCR; each CDR3 protein has one entry. The sample has tens of thousands of distinct CDR3 sequences, 4.6% seen once. The sequencing input was whole blood. This clonotype was obtained from an adult who was a healthcare worker with PCR-confirmed SARS-CoV-2 infection or an uninfected control (not recorded which). V is TRBV20-1 and J is TRBJ2-1; D may be TRBD1 or TRBD2 (6 bases each). The CDR3 spells CSARKGEVSYNEQFF. CDR3 DNA: TGCAGTGCTAGGAAGGGGGAGGTGTCCTACAATGAGCAGTTCTTC.